One sample yielded the 8 T cell receptor beta chains listed below, sequenced in a study of blood T cells in healthy people across ages. For the second PCR, which ran for about 6 to 12 cycles, a sample-barcoded 5' primer and a J-beta primer mix were used. TCRdb re-analysed the 5' RACE reads in MiXCR, keeping a single row per CDR3 protein. The profile shows almost 1 million distinct CDR3 sequences, 45% to 60% of them singletons. The sequenced sample consisted of blood. The receptors shown here come from an older woman in good health.

This chain links TRBV5-1 with TRBJ2-2; 11 nucleotides agree with TRBD2. With 4 bases clipped from V and 5 bases from J, the junction kept 7 bases outside the gene matches. Germline V lookup: CDR1 SGHRS, CDR2 YFSETQ. CDR3 length equals 16 residues. The CDR3 DNA reads as TGCGCCAGCAGCGGGGGGACTAGCGGAATGACCGGGGAGCTGTTTTTT. This codes for CASSGGTSGMTGELFF.

The chain carries TRBV11-2 and TRBJ2-3, with D possibly matching TRBD1 (6 bases). Looked up from germline, CDR1 is SGHAT and CDR2 is FQNNGV. The CDR3 consists of 14 residues. V was cut by 3 bases and J by 6 bases, with 13 bases left in between. The CDR3 sequence is CASSFPAGADTQYF. The CDR3 DNA follows: TGTGCCAGCAGCTTCCCCGCAGGGGCCGATACGCAGTATTTT.

Concerning this clonotype itself: A junction boundary mismatches the germline segment, possibly from a read error. V and J are TRBV29-1 and TRBJ2-1; D assignment may be TRBD1 or TRBD2 (6 bases each). The CDR3 consists of 14 residues. In germline, CDR1 is SQVTM, CDR2 ANQGSEA. The CDR3 bases are TGCAGCGTTGAAGGGGGGGCCACCTACAATGAGCGGTACTTC. As protein: CSVEGGATYNERYF.

This chain links TRBV5-1 with TRBJ2-1; 12 bases are shared with TRBD2. V dropped 0 bases and J dropped 6; count of bases not matched to a gene: 4. This CDR3 is built from 16 residues. The germline CDR1 and CDR2 sequences are SGHRS and YFSETQ. The CDR3: CASSLVLAGGSNEQFF. The CDR3 DNA is TGCGCCAGCAGCTTGGTTCTAGCGGGAGGGAGCAATGAGCAGTTCTTC.

This clonotype has only a few counts. V is TRBV12-3 or TRBV12-4 and J is TRBJ2-3; no reliable D call. The CDR3 totals 15 residues. V was trimmed by 3 bases and J by 1 base, leaving 11 bases between them. CDR3 loop: CASSLMLAGTDTQYF. Here the CDR3 DNA reads TGTGCCAGCAGTTTGATGTTGGCGGGCACAGATACGCAGTATTTT.

This clonotype was found a few times. This chain uses TRBV14 with TRBJ1-2; D gene ambiguous. The CDR3 runs to 13 residues. The V end lost 1 base, the J end lost 5 bases, and 8 bases lay between the germline ends. Germline CDR1 SGHDN, CDR2 FVKESK. The CDR3 nucleotides are TGTGCCAGCAGCCAAGTTGTAACTTATGGCTACACCTTC. This gives the protein CASSQVVTYGYTF.

This clonotype was seen just once. The V and J genes are TRBV29-1 and TRBJ1-2; 8 nucleotides line up with TRBD1. J lost 5 bases, V lost 6 bases, and 11 bases had no gene match. Per the germline V gene, CDR1 is SQVTM and CDR2 is ANQGSEA. The CDR3 has 14 amino acids. In DNA, the CDR3 is TGCAGCGTGGGCCGGGACAGGAAGGTTTATGGCTACACCTTC. Protein: CSVGRDRKVYGYTF.

CDR3 DNA sequence: TGTGCCAGCAGTGGGGCTTTCTTT. Amino acids: CASSGAFF. The chain joins TRBV11-2 to TRBJ1-1; D is undetermined. V lost 6 bases and J 11 bases, leaving 4 bases between the germline ends. The CDR3 contains 8 residues. Per germline, CDR1 SGHAT and CDR2 FQNNGV.